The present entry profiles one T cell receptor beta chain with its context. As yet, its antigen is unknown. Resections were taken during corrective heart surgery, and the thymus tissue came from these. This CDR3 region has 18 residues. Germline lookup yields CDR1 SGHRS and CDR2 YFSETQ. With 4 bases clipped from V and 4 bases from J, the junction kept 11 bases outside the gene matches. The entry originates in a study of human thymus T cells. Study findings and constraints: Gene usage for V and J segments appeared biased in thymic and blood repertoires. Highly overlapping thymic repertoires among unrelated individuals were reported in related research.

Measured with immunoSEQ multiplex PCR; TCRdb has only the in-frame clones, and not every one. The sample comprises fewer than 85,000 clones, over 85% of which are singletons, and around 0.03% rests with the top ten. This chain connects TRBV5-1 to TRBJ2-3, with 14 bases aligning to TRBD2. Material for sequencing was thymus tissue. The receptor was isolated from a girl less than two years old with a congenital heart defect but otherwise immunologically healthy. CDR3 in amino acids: CASSRGTSGSKSPDTQYF. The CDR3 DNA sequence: TGCGCCAGCAGCCGCGGGACTAGCGGGAGTAAGAGCCCAGATACGCAGTATTTT.